The 8 T cell receptor beta chains in this list originate from one sample, sequenced in a study of CD8 T cells in ankylosing spondylitis (TCRdb year 2017). Points the paper makes about the study in general: A TCR beta motif of several highly homologous amino acid variants appeared characteristic of blood from ankylosing spondylitis patients.

The library was obtained by 5' RACE. Sequenced on an Illumina HiSeq 2500. In-frame beta chains were kept once TCRdb had trimmed the public reads at Q25 with fastp and called clones with MiXCR. CDR3 protein duplicates are merged, each entry listing the most common genes and DNA. The table for this sample lists over 600,000 distinct CDR3 sequences; under 20% of them were counted only once. Over 15% of the sample rests with the top ten. No cognate antigen is known for these TCRs. Sequencing was performed on blood, either unsorted or a sorted T cell fraction (not recorded which). The receptors were gathered from a male donor with ankylosing spondylitis.

The V and J genes are TRBV20-1 and TRBJ2-7, with D hard to call. There are 15 residues in the CDR3. Trimming took off 0 bases at V and 2 bases at J, with 14 bases between the two ends. Germline lookup yields CDR1 DFQATT and CDR2 SNEGSKA (reference sequence). The CDR3 bases are TGCAGTGCTAGAGATCGGCGGACCAATACCTACGAGCAGTACTTC. Translated, it gives CSARDRRTNTYEQYF.

This chain links TRBV5-1 with TRBJ1-2; 9 positions agree with TRBD1. The J segment lost 4 bases and the V segment lost 4 bases, leaving 11 bases of the junction unmatched. The CDR3 sequence is 16 residues long. Per germline, CDR1 SGHRS and CDR2 YFSETQ. CDR3 residues: CASSVSWTGDSYGYTF. The CDR3 DNA is TGCGCCAGCAGCGTAAGCTGGACAGGGGATAGCTATGGCTACACCTTC.

The genes are TRBV20-1 and TRBJ1-4; D perhaps matches TRBD1 (6 bases). The CDR3 spans 16 residues. CDR1 and CDR2 (germline): DFQATT, SNEGSKA (reference sequence). V lost 6 bases, J lost 10 bases, and 27 bases lay in between. The DNA of the CDR3 is TGCAGTGCCAGACGACAGCGGGGGCCGTTAGATGGAAAACTGTTTTTT. This translates into CSARRQRGPLDGKLFF.

This clonotype was seen only a few times. The V and J genes are TRBV12-3 or TRBV12-4 and TRBJ2-7; D possibly corresponds to TRBD2 (6 bases). The CDR3 contains 13 residues. V lost 6 bases and J 3 bases, leaving 12 bases between the germline ends. CDR3 in amino acids: CASRAGTYYEQYF. The CDR3 nucleotides read TGTGCCAGCAGGGCCGGGACTTACTACGAGCAGTACTTC.

This clonotype has just a few counts. This chain links TRBV20-1 with TRBJ2-2, with no clear D. V lost 6 bases and J lost 5, with 10 bases in between. This CDR3 spans 12 amino acids. Germline assignment: CDR1 DFQATT and CDR2 SNEGSKA (reference sequence). The CDR3 bases are TGCAGTGCCACTATATATACCGGGGAGCTGTTTTTT. Translating it yields CSATIYTGELFF.

This clonotype was observed a handful of times. The CDR3 DNA follows: TGTGCCAGCAGCTTAGAGGCAGGGGGAGGCACCGGGGAGCTGTTTTTT. Protein product: CASSLEAGGGTGELFF. V is TRBV7-7 and J is TRBJ2-2, with D possibly matching TRBD1 (7 bases). V lost 1 base to trimming and J lost 4 bases, with 13 bases between them. Germline V CDR1 and CDR2: SSHAT, FNYEAQ (reference sequence). This CDR3 is 16 amino acids long.

The rearrangement links TRBV20-1 to TRBJ2-3; D is possibly TRBD2 (7 bases). This CDR3 spans 15 amino acids. The V gene's germline CDR1 is DFQATT and CDR2 SNEGSKA (reference sequence). Trimming cost V 0 bases and J 6 bases, with 16 bases left between them. CDR3 sequence reads: CSARDPGGLGDTQYF. CDR3 sequence (DNA): TGCAGTGCTAGAGACCCGGGGGGCCTCGGGGATACGCAGTATTTT.

The chain recombines TRBV7-6 with TRBJ2-1; tentative D call: TRBD2 (5 bases). V dropped 1 base and J dropped 9 bases, with 16 bases sitting between them. Germline loops: CDR1 SGHVS, CDR2 FNYEAQ. The CDR3 loop spans 15 amino acids. The CDR3, as DNA: TGTGCCAGCAGCTTAGTAAGTGGGAGCGATACTGAGCAGTTCTTC. Translating it yields CASSLVSGSDTEQFF.